This T cell receptor (beta chain) was sequenced during a study of shared clonotypes between healthy human individuals. Study context: A donor's plate count was three for CD4 naive and three for CD4 memory; CD8 naive had two and CD8 memory one.

Study findings and constraints: Several donors had roughly 5% of their naive CD4 clonotypes in common. Clonotypes not shared had lower generation probabilities than those common to all four donors.

The assay was immunoSEQ multiplex PCR, and TCRdb's table has in-frame clones only and misses some. The table shows 2 million to 2.5 million clones, with around 95% occurring only once. A note on this clone: The antigen remains undetermined.

Partitioning of CD4+ cells yielded a CD45RA+ naive subset and a CD45RA-negative memory subset. Trimming left V 0 bases short and J 5 bases short, with 14 bases between. The CDR3 runs 15 residues. In germline, CDR1 is SGHNT, CDR2 YYREEE (reference sequence). This clonotype was obtained from a man aged 18 to 29 in good health. This chain connects TRBV5-4 to TRBJ2-5; D gene uncertain. Source material: naive CD4+ T cells sorted from blood. Sample subset: CD45RA+ positively selected. Here the CDR3 reads CASSLGQVGVETQYF. CDR3 coding DNA: TGTGCCAGCAGCTTGGGGCAGGTTGGAGTGGAGACCCAGTACTTC.